This paragraph reports one T cell receptor (beta chain). Its cognate antigen is unknown. Positively selected for CCR7, the CD45RO-negative cells used as naive CD8 cells excluded terminally differentiated effector memory CD45RA+ cells. The CDR3 is 16 residues long. CDR1 MGHDK and CDR2 SYGVNS come from the germline V gene. J was trimmed by 6 bases and V by 3 bases; bases with no gene match: 7. This sample was included in a study of shared clonotypes between healthy human individuals. General study points: Clonotypes shared by all four sorted-subset donors had higher generation probabilities than non-shared clonotypes. Across a handful of donors, naive CD4 shared around 5.3%, naive CD8 under 4%, memory CD4 approximately 2.5%, memory CD8 around 0.36%. In general, naive subsets displayed greater estimated richness than memory subsets did.

Only in-frame clones appear in the TCRdb table, and some are missing; sequencing was by immunoSEQ multiplex PCR. The repertoire includes about 1,800,000 clones, just under 95% of them detected once, and 1% to 1.5% sits in the top ten. The sequenced sample was naive CD8+ T cells sorted from blood. V gene TRBV25-1 combines with J gene TRBJ1-4; 10 bases are a match to TRBD1. The source of this sequence is a man younger than 30 in good health. CDR3 in amino acids: CASSDHPGTGDEKLFF. DNA of the CDR3: TGTGCCAGCAGTGACCATCCCGGGACAGGGGATGAAAAACTGTTTTTT.